A selection of T cell receptor beta chains follows, all from one sample in a study of cytotoxic CD8 clonotypes in ibrutinib-treated CLL. TCRdb's copy holds only in-frame clones and misses some; the assay was immunoSEQ multiplex PCR. The table records 110,000 to 150,000 clones, around 77% of them present only once. Specimen: PBMCs, collected after 12 months of ibrutinib treatment. The receptors shown here come from a human donor with chronic lymphocytic leukemia. CDR3s include the opening cysteine and the closing phenylalanine or tryptophan. The D gene is left open where the match is weak. The size of a clone is reported for some rows only, either as once, few or many, or as a class for expanded clones.

size: .; J: TRBJ1-1; V: TRBV13; D: .; DNA: TGTGCCAGCAGCCCACGAGGAGGACAGCTGGAAGCTTTCTTT; CDR3: CASSPRGGQLEAFF
size: .; J: TRBJ2-7; V: TRBV5-1; D: TRBD1; DNA: TGCGCCAGCAGCCCAACCTCCGGACAGGCGTTTGAGCAGTACTTC; CDR3: CASSPTSGQAFEQYF
size: once; J: TRBJ1-3; V: TRBV4-3; D: .; DNA: TGCGCCAGCAGCCAAGAACGACAGGCTATCTTAAACACCATATATTTT; CDR3: CASSQERQAILNTIYF
size: .; J: TRBJ1-4; V: TRBV28; D: TRBD1; DNA: TGTGCCAGCCCGACAGGGTGTCCTGAAAAACTGTTTTTT; CDR3: CASPTGCPEKLFF
size: .; J: TRBJ1-3; V: TRBV27; D: .; DNA: TGTGCCAGCAGCCCCAGGACGGCCATCTCTGGAAACACCATATATTTT; CDR3: CASSPRTAISGNTIYF
size: .; J: TRBJ1-4; V: TRBV28; D: .; DNA: TGTGCCAGCAGTTCCCCGGGACGAAATGAAAAACTGTTTTTT; CDR3: CASSSPGRNEKLFF
size: once; J: TRBJ2-7; V: TRBV7-2; D: TRBD1; DNA: TGTGCCAGCAGCCGGGACAGGGCAAGTAACTACGAGCAGTACTTC; CDR3: CASSRDRASNYEQYF
size: .; J: TRBJ2-2; V: TRBV18; D: .; DNA: TGTGCCAGCTCACCACCGAACACCGGGGAGCTGTTTTTT; CDR3: CASSPPNTGELFF
size: few; J: TRBJ1-2; V: TRBV5-6; D: TRBD1; DNA: TGTGCCAGCAGCCAGGGACAGAGAGCCCTTAACTATGGCTACACCTTC; CDR3: CASSQGQRALNYGYTF
size: .; J: TRBJ2-7; V: TRBV28; D: .; DNA: TGTGCCAGCAGTCTGGTCCAAAACTACGAGCAGTACTTC; CDR3: CASSLVQNYEQYF
size: .; J: TRBJ1-1; V: TRBV18; D: TRBD1; DNA: TGTGCCAGCTCAGCCAGACGACAGGGAGGTGAAGCTTTCTTT; CDR3: CASSARRQGGEAFF
size: .; J: TRBJ2-1; V: TRBV7-3; D: .; DNA: TGTGCCAGCAGCTTAAACTGGAACTCCTACAATGAGCAGTTCTTC; CDR3: CASSLNWNSYNEQFF
size: .; J: TRBJ2-7; V: TRBV18; D: .; DNA: TGTGCCAGCTCACCTGACAACTACGAGCAGTACTTC; CDR3: CASSPDNYEQYF
size: .; J: TRBJ1-1; V: TRBV10-3; D: .; DNA: TGTGCCACCCAACCCGGGGTGAACACTGAAGCTTTCTTT; CDR3: CATQPGVNTEAFF
size: few; J: TRBJ1-6; V: TRBV7-9; D: .; DNA: TGTGCCAGCAGCTTTTTGGACCGTCGGTCACCCCTCCACTTT; CDR3: CASSFLDRRSPLHF
size: .; J: TRBJ2-7; V: TRBV5-1; D: .; DNA: TGCGCCAGCAGGAACAGCTCCTACGAGCAGTACTTC; CDR3: CASRNSSYEQYF
size: .; J: TRBJ1-1; V: TRBV19; D: TRBD1; DNA: TGTGCCAGTAGTATAGAGGGACAGAAAGCTTTCTTT; CDR3: CASSIEGQKAFF
size: .; J: TRBJ2-6; V: TRBV19; D: .; DNA: TGTGCCAGTAGTATAGTGACGGGGGGCACCGGCTCTGGGGCCAACGTCCTGACTTTC; CDR3: CASSIVTGGTGSGANVLTF
size: .; J: TRBJ2-1; V: TRBV5-1; D: .; DNA: TGCGCCAGCAGCAATTCTTGGGTTGAGCAGTTCTTC; CDR3: CASSNSWVEQFF
size: .; J: TRBJ2-7; V: TRBV7-2; D: TRBD1; DNA: TGTGCCAGCAGCCGTACCAAAGGGGGCGACTCCTACGAGCAGTACTTC; CDR3: CASSRTKGGDSYEQYF
size: .; J: TRBJ1-4; V: TRBV19; D: .; DNA: TGTGCCAGCGTGGGGGCGGGTGAAAAACTGTTTTTT; CDR3: CASVGAGEKLFF
size: few; J: TRBJ2-1; V: TRBV28; D: .; DNA: TGTGCCAGCAGTCTAAGTGTCCATGAGCAGTTCTTC; CDR3: CASSLSVHEQFF
size: .; J: TRBJ2-2; V: TRBV7-2; D: .; DNA: TGTGCCAGCAGCCCCCAGGTGGGGGAGAACACCGGGGAGCTGTTTTTT; CDR3: CASSPQVGENTGELFF
size: .; J: TRBJ2-7; V: TRBV7-2; D: TRBD1; DNA: TGTGCCAGCAGCCAGGAACCCACAGGGGGCATCTACGAGCAGTACTTC; CDR3: CASSQEPTGGIYEQYF
size: .; J: TRBJ1-1; V: TRBV6-1; D: .; DNA: TGTGCCAGCAGTGAATCCAGGGTTCTGAACACTGAAGCTTTCTTT; CDR3: CASSESRVLNTEAFF
size: .; J: TRBJ2-1; V: TRBV7-9; D: .; DNA: TGTGCCAGCAGCTTCGCGGGGGCGGATGAGCAGTTCTTC; CDR3: CASSFAGADEQFF
size: .; J: TRBJ1-2; V: TRBV7-2; D: .; DNA: TGTGCCAGCAGCTTAGAGCGGGGAATGTATGGCTACACCTTC; CDR3: CASSLERGMYGYTF
size: .; J: TRBJ2-7; V: TRBV21-1; D: .; DNA: TGTGCCAGCAGCACAGAGCCTCGGGACAGGCGAGCCTACGAGCAGTACTTC; CDR3: CASSTEPRDRRAYEQYF
size: .; J: TRBJ1-6; V: TRBV18; D: TRBD1; DNA: TGTGCCAGCTCACCCCGCCCGGGACAGGGGGCCCCTTACTATAATTCACCCCTCCACTTT; CDR3: CASSPRPGQGAPYYNSPLHF
size: .; J: TRBJ2-2; V: TRBV28; D: TRBD1; DNA: TGTGCCACGAGGACAGGGGTTACCGGGGAGCTGTTTTTT; CDR3: CATRTGVTGELFF
size: .; J: TRBJ2-3; V: TRBV19; D: TRBD1; DNA: TGTGCCAGTAGTCCCCGCCCTGACAGGGAAACAGATACGCAGTATTTT; CDR3: CASSPRPDRETDTQYF
size: .; J: TRBJ2-1; V: TRBV7-2; D: TRBD1; DNA: TGTGCCAGCAGCCCCCGACAGGGGCTTATGTATGAGCAGTTCTTC; CDR3: CASSPRQGLMYEQFF
size: .; J: TRBJ2-5; V: TRBV7-2; D: .; DNA: TGTGCCAGCAGCTTAGGGGGGCGGGATCGGGAGACCCAGTACTTC; CDR3: CASSLGGRDRETQYF
size: few; J: TRBJ2-2; V: TRBV2; D: .; DNA: TGTGCCAGTCTACTAGTCCTGAACACCGGGGAGCTGTTTTTT; CDR3: CASLLVLNTGELFF
size: .; J: TRBJ2-7; V: TRBV7-2; D: .; DNA: TGTGCCAGCAGCTTAGCGTATGGGATCACTGTCAGCTCCTACGAGCAGTACTTC; CDR3: CASSLAYGITVSSYEQYF
size: .; J: TRBJ1-1; V: TRBV7-3; D: .; DNA: TGTGCCAGCAGCCCTATGCAGGGCACTGAAGCTTTCTTT; CDR3: CASSPMQGTEAFF
size: .; J: TRBJ1-5; V: TRBV5-4; D: .; DNA: TGTGCCAGCAGCTTGGACGGAAATCAGCCCCAGCATTTT; CDR3: CASSLDGNQPQHF
size: .; J: TRBJ2-7; V: TRBV18; D: .; DNA: TGTGCCAGCTCACCACGTGGTAGCGGAAGCTCCTACGAGCAGTACTTC; CDR3: CASSPRGSGSSYEQYF
size: .; J: TRBJ2-7; V: TRBV28; D: .; DNA: TGTGCCAGCAGTTTGTTCGGCCCCCTCTACGAGCAGTACTTC; CDR3: CASSLFGPLYEQYF
size: .; J: TRBJ2-7; V: TRBV4-2; D: TRBD2; DNA: TGTGCCAGCAGCCAAGATCGAGGGAGCGGGACCGACGAGCAGTACTTC; CDR3: CASSQDRGSGTDEQYF
size: .; J: TRBJ2-2; V: TRBV9; D: TRBD1; DNA: TGTGCCAGCAACGAACGACCAGGGGGATCGAACACCGGGGAGCTGTTTTTT; CDR3: CASNERPGGSNTGELFF
size: once; J: TRBJ1-4; V: TRBV5-1; D: .; DNA: TGCGCCAGCGCCAAAACAGGCTTAACTAATGAAAAACTGTTTTTT; CDR3: CASAKTGLTNEKLFF
size: .; J: TRBJ2-1; V: TRBV28; D: TRBD1; DNA: TGTGCCAGCAGTCCCCGGACAGGGGCATCCTACAATGAGCAGTTCTTC; CDR3: CASSPRTGASYNEQFF
size: .; J: TRBJ2-2; V: TRBV7-6; D: .; DNA: TGTGCCAGCAGCTTAAGCGGGCCCGGGGAGCTGTTTTTT; CDR3: CASSLSGPGELFF
size: .; J: TRBJ2-2; V: TRBV5-1; D: TRBD1; DNA: TGCGCCAGCAGCCGACAGGGATACACCGGGGAGCTGTTTTTT; CDR3: CASSRQGYTGELFF
size: .; J: TRBJ2-5; V: TRBV5-4; D: .; DNA: TGTGCCAGCAGCTTGGGGATCCAAGAGACCCAGTACTTC; CDR3: CASSLGIQETQYF
size: once; J: TRBJ2-7; V: TRBV21-1; D: .; DNA: TGTGCCAGCACCAAGGGGGGGGGCCCCTACGAGCAGTACTTC; CDR3: CASTKGGGPYEQYF
size: .; J: TRBJ2-5; V: TRBV15; D: .; DNA: TGTGCCACCAGCAGAGATAGGGCCGGGACCCAGTACTTC; CDR3: CATSRDRAGTQYF
size: once; J: TRBJ1-3; V: TRBV14; D: .; DNA: TGTGCCAGCAGCCAAGGAAGCAGGGGATACTCTGGAAACACCATATATTTT; CDR3: CASSQGSRGYSGNTIYF
size: few; J: TRBJ1-5; V: TRBV28; D: .; DNA: TGTGCCAGCTCAGGGTATCGGACGGTCAATCAGCCCCAGCATTTT; CDR3: CASSGYRTVNQPQHF
size: .; J: TRBJ2-2; V: TRBV19; D: .; DNA: TGTGCCAGTAGTATCATGAACACCGGGGAGCTGTTTTTT; CDR3: CASSIMNTGELFF
size: .; J: TRBJ1-1; V: TRBV19; D: .; DNA: TGTGCCTCGTCTCGCGGGGTTATACCGAACACTGAAGCTTTCTTT; CDR3: CASSRGVIPNTEAFF
size: .; J: TRBJ2-2; V: TRBV6-1; D: TRBD2; DNA: TGTGCCATCCGCCGAGCGGGGGTTAACACCGGGGAGCTGTTTTTT; CDR3: CAIRRAGVNTGELFF
size: .; J: TRBJ2-7; V: TRBV19; D: .; DNA: TGTGCCAGTAGTATTGGAGGGCGGCGCTTAACCTACGAGCAGTACTTC; CDR3: CASSIGGRRLTYEQYF
size: .; J: TRBJ2-7; V: TRBV28; D: .; DNA: TGTGCCAGCAGTTTATCAGGACCCATCTACGAGCAGTACTTC; CDR3: CASSLSGPIYEQYF
size: once; J: TRBJ2-7; V: TRBV7-2; D: .; DNA: TGTGCCAGCAGCTCCGGACAGACCTACGAGCAGTACTTC; CDR3: CASSSGQTYEQYF
size: .; J: TRBJ1-2; V: TRBV10-3; D: .; DNA: TGTGCCATCACCGACATGGTTGTCTATGGCTACACCTTC; CDR3: CAITDMVVYGYTF